Listed below are T cell receptor beta chains from one sample, sequenced in a study of blood T cell repertoires in COVID-19. Repertoires were generated with immunoSEQ multiplex PCR, while TCRdb's copy carries only in-frame clones and drops some. The sample consists of approximately 96,000 clones, 90% of them appearing once. Input material: peripheral blood. These receptors were taken from a man aged 60 to 75 with acute or convalescent COVID-19. The CDR3 runs from the conserved cysteine through the conserved F or W. D genes are given only for firm matches. Clone size is given for some rows only: seen once, a few or many times, or a class if the clone is expanded.

CDR3nt | CDR3aa | abundance | j_gene | v_gene | d_gene
TGTGCCAGCAGCGAGGACTCCACAGATACGCAGTATTTT | CASSEDSTDTQYF | - | TRBJ2-3 | TRBV3-1/TRBV3-2 | -
TGTGCCATCAGTGATCTACCAGGTCCGAACACCGGGGAGCTGTTTTTT | CAISDLPGPNTGELFF | - | TRBJ2-2 | TRBV10-3 | -
TGTGCCAGTAGTCCTCGACAGGCGTATCAGCCCCAGCATTTT | CASSPRQAYQPQHF | - | TRBJ1-5 | TRBV19 | -
TGTGCCAGCAGTTTAGGAGGTCGCAATCAGCCCCAGCATTTT | CASSLGGRNQPQHF | - | TRBJ1-5 | TRBV27 | -
TGTGCCAGCAGCTTTCTTGAGGGGGAGCTGTTTTTT | CASSFLEGELFF | few | TRBJ2-2 | TRBV7-2 | -
TGTGCCAGCAGCCCGGGACAGGGTTACAATCAGCCCCAGCATTTT | CASSPGQGYNQPQHF | - | TRBJ1-5 | TRBV6-2/TRBV6-3 | TRBD1
TGTGCCAGCAGTTACCCGACTAGCGGGGGCTACAATGAGCAGTTCTTC | CASSYPTSGGYNEQFF | - | TRBJ2-1 | TRBV6-6 | TRBD2
TGTGCCAGCAGCCTGCTACTAAGCTCTGGGGCCAACGTCCTGACTTTC | CASSLLLSSGANVLTF | - | TRBJ2-6 | TRBV5-4 | -
TGTGCCACCAGTGATACCGACAGGGGCCATTACAATGAGCAGTTCTTC | CATSDTDRGHYNEQFF | - | TRBJ2-1 | TRBV24-1 | TRBD1
TGCGCCAGCAGTGAGTCGAGGCTAGCGGGATACGAGCAGTACTTC | CASSESRLAGYEQYF | - | TRBJ2-7 | TRBV10-2 | TRBD2
TGCGCCAGCAGCAAACTAGCGGGAGGTCTGTACGAGCAGTACTTC | CASSKLAGGLYEQYF | - | TRBJ2-7 | TRBV5-1 | TRBD2
TGTGCCAGCGCAGACAGGCCGAACACTGAAGCTTTCTTT | CASADRPNTEAFF | - | TRBJ1-1 | TRBV28 | -